The table lists the clone carrying this TCR beta chain with a count of one. The junction differs from germline at one of its ends, possibly a read error. The source of the sample is a study of tumor-infiltrating lymphocytes in primary liver carcinoma. For the study at large: The study included patients who were men and women aged 30 to 69 years. Spanning 4.2 to 10 cm, the tumors were T1-T3 N0M0.

Extraction of RNA together with DNA used roughly 20-32 mg of unsorted bulk tissue. Germline V gene sequence: CDR1 SGHAT, CDR2 FQNNGV. The length of the CDR3 is 13 residues. Total RNA amounting to approximately 460 ng was the source from which TCR beta cDNA was made with a constant-region primer. Nested multiplex PCR, run for three rounds with slightly modified ARM-PCR, yielded TCR beta libraries. TRBV1-TRBV30 forward primers and a C-beta reverse primer were used in the first two PCR rounds, which each ran for ten to eleven cycles. TCRdb used MiXCR to reprocess the multiplex PCR reads, holding one entry per CDR3 protein. The table lists about 130,000 distinct CDR3 sequences, 60% to 80% of them singletons.

The receptor was isolated from a woman aged 60 to 75 with primary liver carcinoma and hepatitis B virus infection. Sequenced input: liver tumor tissue from sampling region 3. Subset: tumor region T3, left-lateral pole. The V call is TRBV11-2, the J call TRBJ1-2; tentatively, D is TRBD1 (5 bases). In DNA, the CDR3 is TGTGCCAGCAGCTTAGTCGGGGACTATGGCTACACTTTC. It encodes CASSLVGDYGYTF. Using reference TRBV11-2 and TRBJ1-2 for the parts outside the CDR3, the full variable domain is EAGVAQSPRYKIIEKRQSVAFWCNPISGHATLYWYQQILGQGPKLLIQFQNNGVVDDSQLPKDRFSAERLKGVDSTLKIQPAKLEDSAVYLCASSLVGDYGYTFGSGTRLTVV.